The TCR beta chain described here comes from a study of shared clonotypes between healthy human individuals. Study results and caveats: The study sampled only blood, and tissue repertoires likely differ. Limitation of the genetic and exposure-history diversity represented came from the few donors. It was the non-shared clonotypes that had lower generation probabilities than clonotypes shared by all four donors.

Positively selected for CCR7, the CD45RO-negative cells used as naive CD8 cells excluded terminally differentiated effector memory CD45RA+ cells. For this clone: Its antigen is unknown.

The V gene lost 8 bases and the J gene lost 4 bases, with 12 bases spanning the gap. The CDR3 runs to 11 residues. In germline, CDR1 is DFQATT, CDR2 SNEGSKA (reference sequence). The data were produced by immunoSEQ multiplex PCR, yet TCRdb's version contains in-frame clones alone and is incomplete. Of hundreds of thousands of clones listed, 95% to 98% were seen once; the top ten hold 0.25% to 0.35%. This clonotype originated in a man younger than 40 in good health. This sequence joins TRBV20-1 and TRBJ2-7; perhaps TRBD1 as D (5 bases). Sequenced material: naive CD8+ T cells sorted from blood. The CDR3 loop reads CSSRDGYEQYF. The CDR3 DNA follows: TGCAGTTCCAGGGATGGGTACGAGCAGTACTTC.